The clone carrying this TCR beta chain was counted at least ten times. This sample was taken from a study of T-cell reconstitution after alpha-beta-depleted transplantation in children. The V end was cut by 7 bases, the J end by 0 bases, with 10 bases between. The CDR3 extends over 14 amino acids. CDR1 and CDR2 from the germline V gene are MNHNS and SASEGT. TCRbeta library preparation incorporated unique molecular identifiers. TCRdb itself ran the PCR reads through MiXCR, one entry per CDR3 protein. The sample includes roughly 170,000 distinct CDR3 sequences, roughly 7.5% of them seen just once. The rearrangement joins TRBV6-1 to TRBJ1-5, with D possibly being TRBD1 (5 bases). The sequenced sample was PBMCs from the stem cell graft donor, obtained from the stem cell graft. The clonotype comes from a human donor who donated a stem cell graft to a child with Wiskott-Aldrich syndrome. The CDR3 protein is CASTGGYSNQPQHF. The CDR3 DNA is TGTGCCAGCACCGGGGGGTATAGCAATCAGCCCCAGCATTTT.